This T cell receptor beta chain derives from a study of blood T cells in healthy people across ages. A note on this clonotype: Sequence at one end of the junction differs from germline and may be a read error.

A second PCR of 7 to 11 cycles used a sample-barcoded 5' primer and a J-beta primer mix. TCRdb processed the 5' RACE reads anew with MiXCR; each CDR3 protein has one entry. This table holds some 1,800,000 distinct CDR3 sequences, about two fifths found once. Germline CDR1 reads LGHDT; CDR2 reads YNNKEL (reference sequence). This CDR3 comprises 16 residues. The chain employs TRBV3-1 and TRBJ2-7; 13 positions agree with TRBD2. The clonotype comes from a human donor in good health. What was sequenced was blood. The CDR3 loop reads CASSPGLAGEPYEQYF. In DNA form, the CDR3 reads TGCGCCAGCAGCCCCGGACTAGCGGGAGAACCCTACGAGCAGTACTTC.